These 9 T cell receptor beta chains were sequenced from one sample in a study of OX40 agonist ivuxolimab in advanced cancers. Sequencing used immunoSEQ multiplex PCR; TCRdb keeps in-frame clones, though not all of them. The data hold more than 100,000 clones, with just over 90% observed a single time. The input for sequencing was CD4+ or CD8+ T cells sorted from blood, taken in a trial of the OX40 agonist ivuxolimab. The receptors come from an adult with an advanced solid tumor such as melanoma, head and neck, liver or kidney cancer.

This clone has a single count. The chain recombines TRBV27 with TRBJ2-2; tentatively, D is TRBD2 (6 bases). Trimming pared 5 bases from V and 10 bases from J, leaving 17 bases between. Germline V CDR1 and CDR2: MNHEY, SMNVEV (reference sequence). The CDR3 loop spans 14 amino acids. CDR3 residues: CASSPRDSHMELFF. The CDR3 coding sequence is TGTGCCAGCAGTCCCCGGGACTCCCATATGGAGCTGTTTTTT.

The gene calls are TRBV9 and TRBJ2-3; 7 bases fit TRBD1. The CDR3 has 15 residues. The J segment lost 3 bases and the V segment lost 0 bases, leaving 4 bases of the junction unmatched. Germline CDR1 and CDR2: SGDLS and YYNGEE. As DNA, the CDR3 is TGTGCCAGCAGCGTAGGACAGGGAATTACAGATACGCAGTATTTT. It yields the protein CASSVGQGITDTQYF.

The chain links TRBV5-1 to TRBJ1-3; D gene ambiguous. The germline V gene has CDR1 SGHRS and CDR2 YFSETQ. Deletions cut 4 bases from V and 0 bases from J, with 14 bases between. The CDR3 is 16 residues long. Here the CDR3 reads CASSPVGALSGNTIYF. DNA for the CDR3: TGCGCCAGCAGCCCCGTTGGTGCCCTCTCTGGAAACACCATATATTTT.

This chain joins TRBV5-5 and TRBJ2-5; D is unclear. The CDR3 runs 15 residues. V lost 0 bases and J lost 2, with 11 bases in between. Germline-derived CDR1 and CDR2 are SGHKS and YYEKEE (reference sequence). DNA for the CDR3: TGTGCCAGCAGCTTGGCCATTACAGTTCAAGAGACCCAGTACTTC. It codes for CASSLAITVQETQYF.

V and J are TRBV28 and TRBJ2-7; the D gene is possibly TRBD1 (5 bases). CDR1 is MDHEN, CDR2 SYDVKM, per germline. V was pared by 6 bases and J by 5 bases, with 17 bases between. The CDR3 contains 14 residues. The CDR3: CASRPSLLGDEQYF. As DNA, the CDR3 is TGTGCCAGCAGGCCATCCCTGCTAGGGGACGAGCAGTACTTC.

This clone was detected once. The genes are TRBV5-5 and TRBJ1-4; unclear D gene. V shed 4 bases and J shed 3 bases, with 7 bases lying between them. This CDR3 region has 13 residues. Looked up from germline, CDR1 is SGHKS and CDR2 is YYEKEE (reference sequence). The CDR3 is CASSERPNEKLFF. The CDR3 DNA follows: TGTGCCAGCAGCGAACGGCCTAATGAAAAACTGTTTTTT. Variable domain in full (rest from reference TRBV5-5 and TRBJ1-4): DAGVTQSPTHLIKTRGQQVTLRCSPISGHKSVSWYQQVLGQGPQFIFQYYEKEERGRGNFPDRFSARQFPNYSSELNVNALLLGDSALYLCASSERPNEKLFFGSGTQLSVL.

The chain links TRBV6-6 to TRBJ2-7, with TRBD1 matching over 7 bases. The CDR3 extends over 13 amino acids. V dropped 8 bases and J dropped 4; count of bases not matched to a gene: 8. Germline CDR1 MNHNY, CDR2 SVGAGI (reference sequence). The CDR3 nucleotides read TGTGCCAGCCTCGGTGGGACAGTATACGAGCAGTACTTC. Protein: CASLGGTVYEQYF.

This sequence joins TRBV5-1 and TRBJ2-1; the D gene could be TRBD1 or TRBD2 (5 bases each). The CDR3 runs to 15 residues. CDR1 is SGHRS, CDR2 YFSETQ, per germline. V lost 4 bases and J lost 7, with 18 bases in between. The CDR3 bases are TGCGCCAGCAGCCCCACCCCGGGGCAGGAGAATGAGCAGTTCTTC. Its translation is CASSPTPGQENEQFF.

The V and J genes are TRBV28 and TRBJ1-4; D not resolved. The CDR3 is 15 amino acids. V lost 1 base, J lost 6 bases, and 12 bases lay in between. CDR1 and CDR2 (germline): MDHEN, SYDVKM. This chain's CDR3 is CASSLSDRPHEKLFF. CDR3 nucleotide sequence: TGTGCCAGCAGTTTATCAGATCGACCGCATGAAAAACTGTTTTTT.